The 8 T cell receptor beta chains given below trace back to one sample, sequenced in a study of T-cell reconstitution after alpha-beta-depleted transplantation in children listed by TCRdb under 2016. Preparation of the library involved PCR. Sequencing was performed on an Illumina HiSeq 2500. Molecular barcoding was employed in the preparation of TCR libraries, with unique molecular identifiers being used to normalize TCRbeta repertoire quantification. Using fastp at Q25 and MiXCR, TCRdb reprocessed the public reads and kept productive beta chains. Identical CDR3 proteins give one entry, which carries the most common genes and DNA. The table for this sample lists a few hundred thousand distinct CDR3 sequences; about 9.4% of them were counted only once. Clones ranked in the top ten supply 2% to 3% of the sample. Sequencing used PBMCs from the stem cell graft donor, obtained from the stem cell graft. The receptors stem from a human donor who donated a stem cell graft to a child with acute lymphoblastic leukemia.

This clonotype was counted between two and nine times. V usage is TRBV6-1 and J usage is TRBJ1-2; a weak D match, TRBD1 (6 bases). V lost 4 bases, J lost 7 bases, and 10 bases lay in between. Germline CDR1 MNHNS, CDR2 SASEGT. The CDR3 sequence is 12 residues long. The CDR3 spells CASSADRLGYTF. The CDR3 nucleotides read TGTGCCAGCAGTGCAGACAGGCTTGGCTACACCTTC.

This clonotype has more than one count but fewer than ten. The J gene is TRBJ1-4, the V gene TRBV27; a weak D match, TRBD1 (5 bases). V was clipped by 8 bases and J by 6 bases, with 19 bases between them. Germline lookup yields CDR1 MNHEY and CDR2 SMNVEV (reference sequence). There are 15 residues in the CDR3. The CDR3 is CASFHSGGEYEKLFF. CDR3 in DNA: TGTGCCAGCTTTCATAGTGGGGGGGAGTATGAAAAACTGTTTTTT.

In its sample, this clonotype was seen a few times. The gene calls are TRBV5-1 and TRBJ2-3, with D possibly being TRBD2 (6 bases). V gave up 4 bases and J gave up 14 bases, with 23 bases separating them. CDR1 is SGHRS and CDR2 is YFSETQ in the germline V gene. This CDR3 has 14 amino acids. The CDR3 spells CASSTGTGSTSTYF. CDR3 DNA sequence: TGCGCCAGCAGCACCGGGACTGGGAGTACCTCCACGTATTTT.

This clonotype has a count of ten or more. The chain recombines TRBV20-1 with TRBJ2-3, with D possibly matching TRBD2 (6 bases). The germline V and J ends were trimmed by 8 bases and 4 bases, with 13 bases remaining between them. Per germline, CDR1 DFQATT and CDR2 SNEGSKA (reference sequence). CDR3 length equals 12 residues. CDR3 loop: CSLREMADTQYF. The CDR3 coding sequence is TGCAGTCTCCGGGAGATGGCAGATACGCAGTATTTT.

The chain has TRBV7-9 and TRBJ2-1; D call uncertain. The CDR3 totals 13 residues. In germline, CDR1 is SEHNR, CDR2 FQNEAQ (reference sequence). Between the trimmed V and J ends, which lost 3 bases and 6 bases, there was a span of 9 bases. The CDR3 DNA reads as TGTGCCAGCAGCTTCGGCGGTATCAATGAGCAGTTCTTC. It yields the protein CASSFGGINEQFF. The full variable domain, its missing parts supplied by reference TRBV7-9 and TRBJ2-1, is DTGVSQNPRHKITKRGQNVTFRCDPISEHNRLYWYRQTLGQGPEFLTYFQNEAQLEKSRLLSDRFSAERPKGSFSTLEIQRTEQGDSAMYLCASSFGGINEQFFGPGTRLTVL.

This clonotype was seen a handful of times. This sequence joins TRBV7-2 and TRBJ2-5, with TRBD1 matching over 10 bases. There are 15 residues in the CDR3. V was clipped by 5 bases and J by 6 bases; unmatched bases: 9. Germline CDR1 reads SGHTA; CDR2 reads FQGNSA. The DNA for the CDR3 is TGTGCCAGCAGCCCATCGGGACAGGGGAGAAAGACCCAGTACTTC. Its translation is CASSPSGQGRKTQYF.

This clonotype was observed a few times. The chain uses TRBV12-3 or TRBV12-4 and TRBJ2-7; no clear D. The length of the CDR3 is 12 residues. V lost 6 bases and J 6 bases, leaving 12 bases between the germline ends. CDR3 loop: CASRTDAGEQYF. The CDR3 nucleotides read TGTGCCAGCAGAACGGACGCCGGCGAGCAGTACTTC.

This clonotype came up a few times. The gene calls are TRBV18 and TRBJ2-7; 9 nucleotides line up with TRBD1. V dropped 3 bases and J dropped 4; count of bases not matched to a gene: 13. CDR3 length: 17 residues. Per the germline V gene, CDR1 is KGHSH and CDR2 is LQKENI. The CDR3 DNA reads TGTGCCAGCTCACCCGGGGTAGGAACGGGACAGGGTTACGAGCAGTACTTC. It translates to CASSPGVGTGQGYEQYF.